One and the same sample provided the 10 T cell receptor beta chains below, sequenced in a study of blood T cell repertoires in COVID-19. The data were produced by immunoSEQ multiplex PCR, yet TCRdb's version contains in-frame clones alone and is incomplete. Here the sample spans over 150,000 clones, 80% to 90% being singletons. The sequenced sample consisted of peripheral blood. These TCRs come from a woman of 80 years or more with COVID-19, enrolled during active disease.

The gene calls are TRBV2 and TRBJ2-1, with 11 bases matching TRBD1. The junction had 6 bases not matched to a gene; V was cut back by 6 bases and J by 8 bases. From germline, CDR1 is SNHLY and CDR2 FYNNEI. CDR3 length: 14 amino acids. The CDR3: CASRPGQGAYEQFF. CDR3 coding DNA: TGTGCCAGCAGGCCCGGACAGGGGGCCTATGAGCAGTTCTTC.

The rearrangement joins TRBV11-2 to TRBJ1-4; D not resolved. The CDR3 contains 13 residues. V was trimmed by 1 base and J by 7 bases, leaving 7 bases between them. Germline CDR1 and CDR2: SGHAT and FQNNGV. CDR3 in DNA: TGTGCCAGCAGCTTAGCGGGGAGTGAAAAACTGTTTTTT. This encodes CASSLAGSEKLFF.

The chain is built from TRBV14 and TRBJ2-1; 7 positions match TRBD2. Germline V gene lookup returns CDR1 SGHDN and CDR2 FVKESK. Losses at the gene ends were 6 bases for V and 2 bases for J; bases not matched to a gene: 10. The CDR3 is made up of 16 amino acids. CDR3 DNA: TGTGCCAGCAGTCGCGGACCGGGGAGGGCCTACAATGAGCAGTTCTTC. Its protein product is CASSRGPGRAYNEQFF.

The chain employs TRBV7-3 and TRBJ2-5; TRBD2 matches at 13 bases. With 11 bases clipped from V and 5 bases from J, the junction kept 5 bases outside the gene matches. This CDR3 region has 13 residues. CDR1 is SGHTA and CDR2 is FQGTGA in the germline V gene. The chain's CDR3 is CAGGTSGDETQYF. The CDR3 DNA is TGTGCCGGCGGGACTAGCGGGGATGAGACCCAGTACTTC.

This chain links TRBV2 with TRBJ2-1; TRBD1 aligns across 8 bases. Trimming took 1 base from V and 5 from J; bases not matched to a gene: 7. Germline loops: CDR1 SNHLY, CDR2 FYNNEI. The length of the CDR3 is 16 residues. DNA for the CDR3: TGTGCCAGCAGTGAAGATTCCCCGGACAGGGACAATGAGCAGTTCTTC. Its protein is CASSEDSPDRDNEQFF.

The chain has TRBV27 and TRBJ2-1; TRBD1 aligns across 12 bases. Germline-derived CDR1 and CDR2 are MNHEY and SMNVEV (reference sequence). This CDR3 comprises 15 residues. The junction had 10 bases not matched to a gene; V was cut back by 5 bases and J by 11 bases. CDR3 protein: CASSLTGTGGRKQFF. The CDR3 DNA reads TGTGCCAGCAGTCTCACCGGGACAGGGGGCAGAAAGCAGTTCTTC.

In its sample, this clone was seen a few times. This chain connects TRBV5-1 to TRBJ1-6, with D unresolved. The ends were cut back, 0 bases at V and 7 bases at J, with 14 bases in the middle. The CDR3 is 16 residues long. Germline V gene data show CDR1 as SGHRS and CDR2 as YFSETQ. CDR3 amino acids: CASSLGETSINSPLHF. The CDR3 coding sequence is TGCGCCAGCAGCTTGGGGGAGACAAGCATAAATTCACCCCTCCACTTT.

This clone was detected only once. This sample includes further DNA sequences coding for the same CDR3. The chain couples TRBV6-5 to TRBJ2-7; 9 nucleotides line up with TRBD2. The length of the CDR3 is 14 residues. V shed 6 bases, J shed 0 bases, and the junction held 3 bases outside the gene matches. Per the germline V gene, CDR1 is MNHEY and CDR2 is SVGAGI. The CDR3 reads CASSSTSGSYEQYF. CDR3 sequence (DNA): TGTGCCAGCAGCTCGACTAGCGGCTCCTACGAGCAGTACTTC.

V is TRBV6-5 and J is TRBJ2-5, with 14 bases matching TRBD2. Looked up from germline, CDR1 is MNHEY and CDR2 is SVGAGI. V was clipped by 6 bases and J by 4 bases; unmatched bases: 4. The CDR3 contains 15 residues. The chain's CDR3 is CASRRLAGGRETQYF. CDR3 DNA: TGTGCCAGCAGACGACTAGCGGGGGGGCGAGAGACCCAGTACTTC.

V gene TRBV4-1 combines with J gene TRBJ1-2; the D gene is possibly TRBD1 (6 bases). Trimming left V 0 bases short and J 7 bases short, with 15 bases between. The CDR3 is 15 residues long. The V gene's germline CDR1 is MGHRA and CDR2 YSYEKL. The CDR3 sequence is CASSQDNRAHPGYTF. CDR3 nucleotides: TGCGCCAGCAGCCAAGATAACAGGGCTCATCCTGGCTACACCTTC.